This T cell receptor (beta chain) came from a study of T cell responses to AZD1222 COVID-19 vaccine. This clone was observed once. CDR3 length: 13 amino acids. The junction had 4 bases not matched to a gene; V was cut back by 6 bases and J by 4 bases. Germline V lookup: CDR1 KGHDR, CDR2 SFDVKD. The data were produced by immunoSEQ multiplex PCR, yet TCRdb's version contains in-frame clones alone and is incomplete. The repertoire holds some 150,000 clones, with approximately 89% as singletons. The input for sequencing was peripheral blood, taken 28 days after the second AZD1222 dose. The TCR originated in an adult who received the AZD1222 COVID-19 vaccine. J is TRBJ1-1 and V is TRBV24-1; 7 nucleotides match TRBD1. CDR3 sequence: CATSRQGGTEAFF. The DNA for the CDR3 is TGTGCCACCAGTAGACAGGGAGGCACTGAAGCTTTCTTT.